The 20 T cell receptor beta chains in this list originate from one sample, sequenced in a study of blood T cell repertoires in COVID-19. Libraries were prepared by immunoSEQ multiplex PCR; TCRdb keeps only in-frame clonotypes and omits some of them. Counted here are a few hundred thousand clones, 85% to 90% occurring once; the ten biggest clones make up 1.5% to 2%. Sequencing was carried out using PBMCs or T cells enriched from blood (not recorded which). Receptor source: a man aged 40-49 years who had recovered from COVID-19.

The chain joins TRBV2 to TRBJ1-5, with 11 bases that match TRBD1. J lost 5 bases, V lost 5 bases, and 5 bases had no gene match. Per the germline V gene, CDR1 is SNHLY and CDR2 is FYNNEI. The CDR3 loop spans 15 amino acids. The CDR3 loop is CASSSQGQGDQPQHF. The CDR3 DNA follows: TGTGCCAGCAGTTCCCAGGGACAGGGGGATCAGCCCCAGCATTTT.

The chain links TRBV14 to TRBJ2-2, with TRBD2 matching 7 bases. V gave up 6 bases and J gave up 1 base; unmatched junction bases: 20. Germline-derived CDR1 and CDR2 are SGHDN and FVKESK. The CDR3 loop spans 20 amino acids. Here the CDR3 reads CASSHSGGSSREWNTGELFF. The CDR3, as DNA: TGTGCCAGCAGTCATTCCGGCGGGAGTAGTAGGGAGTGGAACACCGGGGAGCTGTTTTTT.

This rearrangement joins TRBV4-2 to TRBJ1-1; D remains unclear. Germline lookup yields CDR1 LGHNA and CDR2 YNFKEQ. V dropped 1 base and J dropped 4 bases, with 7 bases sitting between them. This CDR3 is built from 13 residues. This CDR3 is CASSQASGTEAFF. The CDR3 DNA reads as TGTGCCAGCAGCCAAGCTTCGGGCACTGAAGCTTTCTTT.

The chain links TRBV19 to TRBJ2-1; the match to TRBD1 covers 7 bases. The CDR3 is 13 residues long. CDR1 and CDR2 (germline): LNHDA, SQIVND (reference sequence). J was trimmed by 6 bases and V by 5 bases; bases with no gene match: 4. This chain's CDR3 is CASSFGQVNEQFF. The CDR3 region has the DNA TGTGCCAGTAGTTTCGGACAGGTCAATGAGCAGTTCTTC.

The gene calls are TRBV19 and TRBJ2-7; TRBD1 aligns across 8 bases. This CDR3 is built from 15 residues. The V gene end was trimmed by 5 bases and the J gene end by 2 bases; junction bases not matched to a gene: 8. In germline, CDR1 is LNHDA, CDR2 SQIVND (reference sequence). Here the CDR3 reads CASSRPGQATYEQYF. The CDR3 nucleotides are TGTGCCAGTAGTCGCCCGGGACAGGCGACCTACGAGCAGTACTTC.

This CDR3 reads CSVGPGQGYEQYF. In DNA form, the CDR3 reads TGCAGCGTTGGCCCGGGACAGGGCTACGAGCAGTACTTC. This chain joins TRBV29-1 and TRBJ2-7, with 9 bases that match TRBD1. This CDR3 comprises 13 residues. The germline CDR1 and CDR2 sequences are SQVTM and ANQGSEA. The trim removed 4 bases at V and 3 bases at J, leaving 4 bases unmatched.

The chain combines TRBV20-1 with TRBJ2-1, with 9 bases matching TRBD2. Germline V gene data show CDR1 as DFQATT and CDR2 as SNEGSKA (reference sequence). The junction had 4 bases not matched to a gene; V was cut back by 3 bases and J by 1 base. The CDR3 runs 15 residues. The CDR3 reads CSASGRGGSYNEQFF. The CDR3 DNA reads TGCAGTGCTAGTGGGCGGGGGGGTTCCTACAATGAGCAGTTCTTC.

The chain uses TRBV19 and TRBJ1-5; TRBD1 aligns across 9 bases. The ends lost 6 bases at V and 5 bases at J; junction bases unmatched: 8. Germline V lookup: CDR1 LNHDA, CDR2 SQIVND (reference sequence). This CDR3 is built from 15 residues. The CDR3 DNA is TGTGCCAGTAGGTGGGACAGGGATGTGCATCAGCCCCAGCATTTT. Translation: CASRWDRDVHQPQHF.

Notes on this clone: Other DNA sequences from this sample encode an identical CDR3 as well. The rearrangement links TRBV5-1 to TRBJ1-1, with TRBD1 matching over 7 bases. The CDR3 contains 14 residues. The V segment lost 4 bases and the J segment 1 base; nucleotides outside the gene matches: 4. Germline values: CDR1 SGHRS, CDR2 YFSETQ. CDR3: CASSPGTENTEAFF. In DNA, the CDR3 is TGCGCCAGCAGCCCTGGGACAGAGAACACTGAAGCTTTCTTT.

V usage is TRBV14 and J usage is TRBJ2-1; 7 bases align to TRBD1. This CDR3 has 16 amino acids. V lost 0 bases and J lost 4; bases outside the gene matches: 6. Germline values: CDR1 SGHDN, CDR2 FVKESK. As DNA, the CDR3 is TGTGCCAGCAGCCAAGATCTGAGACAGGGATACAATGAGCAGTTCTTC. It specifies CASSQDLRQGYNEQFF.

The V call is TRBV5-1, the J call TRBJ1-6, with TRBD1 matching 8 bases. Trimming cost V 4 bases and J 7 bases; bases outside gene matches: 7. In germline, CDR1 is SGHRS, CDR2 YFSETQ. This CDR3 spans 15 amino acids. The CDR3 bases are TGCGCCAGCAGCCCACAGGGGGGAAACAATTCACCCCTCCACTTT. Protein: CASSPQGGNNSPLHF.

Of note for this clone: Since the CDR3 does not end with the conserved phenylalanine or tryptophan, this likely comes from a read error. It is unclear where the CDR3 begins or ends on the DNA, so no DNA is shown, and the CDR3 is as TCRdb lists it. The J gene is TRBJ2-4, the V gene TRBV7-9; TRBD1, as called in the table, went unchecked against the DNA. The CDR3 contains 13 residues when both ends are counted. Germline CDR1 SEHNR, CDR2 FQNEAQ (reference sequence). CDR3 protein: CASTRSFSTGNCN.

This chain uses TRBV13 with TRBJ2-1, with D possibly TRBD2 on 5 matching bases. The CDR3 runs to 18 residues. The V and J ends lost 1 base and 0 bases respectively, with 16 bases between them. Germline CDR1 is PRHDT and CDR2 is FYEKMQ (reference sequence). The CDR3, as DNA: TGTGCCAGCAGCTTAGTACTAGAGCCCCGCAGCTCCTACAATGAGCAGTTCTTC. Translating it yields CASSLVLEPRSSYNEQFF. Combining the CDR3 with reference TRBV13 and TRBJ2-1 gives the whole variable domain AAGVIQSPRHLIKEKRETATLKCYPIPRHDTVYWYQQGPGQDPQFLISFYEKMQSDKGSIPDRFSAQQFSDYHSELNMSSLELGDSALYFCASSLVLEPRSSYNEQFFGPGTRLTVL.

The gene calls are TRBV7-9 and TRBJ1-2, with 7 bases fitting TRBD1. V lost 5 bases and J lost 8; bases outside the gene matches: 8. There are 13 residues in the CDR3. The germline CDR1 and CDR2 sequences are SEHNR and FQNEAQ (reference sequence). Here the CDR3 DNA reads TGTGCCAGCAGCCCTGGACAGGCTAGGGGCTACACCTTC. Protein: CASSPGQARGYTF.

The chain couples TRBV5-6 to TRBJ2-3; 7 nucleotides match TRBD1. Germline V gives CDR1 SGHDT, CDR2 YYEEEE. The CDR3 extends over 16 amino acids. V shed 4 bases, J shed 0 bases, and the junction held 8 bases outside the gene matches. The CDR3 here is CASSPYDRASTDTQYF. CDR3 bases: TGTGCCAGCAGCCCATACGACAGGGCCAGCACAGATACGCAGTATTTT.

The CDR3 DNA reads as TGTGCCAGCTCACCCTTGGACTTACGTAACACCGGGGAGCTGTTTTTT. Its protein product is CASSPLDLRNTGELFF. The chain links TRBV18 to TRBJ2-2; a weak D match, TRBD2 (5 bases). Deletions cut 3 bases from V and 2 bases from J, with 13 bases between. The CDR3 totals 16 residues. Germline CDR1 reads KGHSH; CDR2 reads LQKENI.

The V and J genes are TRBV7-2 and TRBJ1-5; 7 bases agree with TRBD1. CDR1 and CDR2 (germline): SGHTA, FQGNSA. The CDR3 loop spans 16 amino acids. The V segment lost 5 bases and the J segment 0 bases; nucleotides outside the gene matches: 7. The CDR3 loop is CASSAGGVYSNQPQHF. The CDR3 DNA sequence: TGTGCCAGCAGCGCAGGGGGAGTATATAGCAATCAGCCCCAGCATTTT.

V usage is TRBV19 and J usage is TRBJ2-7, with D possibly TRBD2 on 7 matching bases. The V end lost 3 bases, the J end lost 2 bases, and 11 bases lay between the germline ends. The CDR3 consists of 14 residues. The germline V gene has CDR1 LNHDA and CDR2 SQIVND (reference sequence). The CDR3 DNA is TGTGCCAGTAGTATCGGGGGGCGCACCTACGAGCAGTACTTC. Its protein product is CASSIGGRTYEQYF.

This clone has only one observation. V usage is TRBV4-2 and J usage is TRBJ2-2; 7 bases agree with TRBD2. The CDR3 consists of 16 residues. After removal of 0 bases from V and 6 bases from J, the junction contained 7 bases not matched to a gene. Looked up from germline, CDR1 is LGHNA and CDR2 is YNFKEQ. The CDR3 is CASSQDYAGVPGELFF. The CDR3 region has the DNA TGTGCCAGCAGCCAAGATTACGCGGGAGTGCCCGGGGAGCTGTTTTTT.

This clone showed up just once. The J gene is TRBJ2-2, the V gene TRBV11-2, with 10 bases lining up with TRBD2. The V gene end was trimmed by 7 bases and the J gene end by 2 bases; junction bases not matched to a gene: 4. CDR3 length: 15 residues. Germline V gene lookup returns CDR1 SGHAT and CDR2 FQNNGV. The CDR3 reads CASISGGVNTGELFF. For the CDR3, the DNA is TGTGCCAGCATCAGCGGGGGGGTAAACACCGGGGAGCTGTTTTTT.